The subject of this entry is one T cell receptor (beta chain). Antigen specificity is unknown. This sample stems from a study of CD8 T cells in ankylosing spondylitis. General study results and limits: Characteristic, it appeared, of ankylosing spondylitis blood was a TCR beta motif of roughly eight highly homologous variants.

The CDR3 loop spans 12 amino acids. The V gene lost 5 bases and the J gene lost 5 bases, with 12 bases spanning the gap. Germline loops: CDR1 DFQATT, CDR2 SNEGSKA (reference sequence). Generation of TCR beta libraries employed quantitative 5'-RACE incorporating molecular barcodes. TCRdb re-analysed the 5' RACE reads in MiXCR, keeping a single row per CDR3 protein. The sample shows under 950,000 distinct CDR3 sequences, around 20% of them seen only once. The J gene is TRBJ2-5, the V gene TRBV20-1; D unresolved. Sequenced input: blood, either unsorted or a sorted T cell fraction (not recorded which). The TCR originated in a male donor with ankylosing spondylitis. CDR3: CSAPRALETQYF. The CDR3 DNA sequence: TGCAGTGCTCCACGTGCCTTGGAGACCCAGTACTTC.